Below are 7 T cell receptor beta chains sequenced from a single sample in a study of T cell changes during pregnancy in multiple sclerosis. Sequencing used immunoSEQ multiplex PCR; TCRdb keeps in-frame clones, though not all of them. The data hold about 51,000 clones, with approximately 93% observed a single time. Sequencing was performed on peripheral blood, taken in the second trimester of pregnancy. The receptor source for this set is a female donor with multiple sclerosis, enrolled in a pregnancy study.

The chain carries TRBV6-5 and TRBJ2-1; TRBD2 agrees at 8 bases. Germline CDR1 reads MNHEY; CDR2 reads SVGAGI. The trim removed 5 bases at V and 2 bases at J, leaving 2 bases unmatched. This CDR3 has 14 residues. The CDR3 bases are TGTGCCAGCAGTATAGCGGGGACCTACAATGAGCAGTTCTTC. This sequence encodes CASSIAGTYNEQFF.

The rearrangement joins TRBV30 to TRBJ2-3; the D gene is possibly TRBD2 (5 bases). V was trimmed by 6 bases and J by 4 bases, leaving 17 bases between them. The length of the CDR3 is 14 residues. Germline CDR1 reads GTSNPN; CDR2 reads SVGIG (reference sequence). CDR3 DNA sequence: TGTGCCTGCCACGAGAACCTCGGGGCAGATACGCAGTATTTT. It specifies CACHENLGADTQYF.

The V and J genes are TRBV28 and TRBJ2-7, with D possibly matching TRBD1 (6 bases). Per the germline V gene, CDR1 is MDHEN and CDR2 is SYDVKM. With 7 bases removed from V and 4 bases from J, the gap between germline ends came to 14 bases. The CDR3 totals 13 residues. The CDR3 region is CASTGRRGYEQYF. The CDR3 DNA reads as TGTGCCAGCACTGGACGTAGGGGGTACGAGCAGTACTTC.

The CDR3 spells CASSLGDRVETQYF. The CDR3 region has the DNA TGTGCCAGCAGCTTGGGTGACAGGGTAGAGACCCAGTACTTC. The chain uses TRBV13 and TRBJ2-5; 7 bases are a match to TRBD1. Trimming removed 3 bases from V and 4 bases from J; junction bases left unmatched: 5. This CDR3 is 14 amino acids long. Germline CDR1 is PRHDT and CDR2 is FYEKMQ (reference sequence).

The chain couples TRBV4-2 to TRBJ2-1; D unresolved. V lost 4 bases and J 2 bases, leaving 18 bases between the germline ends. Germline CDR1 reads LGHNA; CDR2 reads YNFKEQ. This CDR3 region has 17 residues. The CDR3 DNA reads as TGTGCCAGCAGCCCCCCAGTCGGGTCCACCACCTACAATGAGCAGTTCTTC. The encoded protein is CASSPPVGSTTYNEQFF.

V and J are TRBV11-2 and TRBJ2-5; D is perhaps TRBD1 (6 bases). CDR3 length: 15 amino acids. V was cut by 4 bases and J by 1 base, with 13 bases left in between. Germline V CDR1 and CDR2: SGHAT, FQNNGV. The CDR3 loop reads CASSWGRGSQETQYF. CDR3 nucleotide sequence: TGTGCCAGCAGCTGGGGTAGGGGGAGCCAAGAGACCCAGTACTTC.

The gene calls are TRBV7-6 and TRBJ2-7; tentative D call: TRBD2 (6 bases). Per germline, CDR1 SGHVS and CDR2 FNYEAQ. There are 16 residues in the CDR3. Trimming left V 4 bases short and J 6 bases short, with 22 bases between. Here the CDR3 reads CASSWDSGPDLSEQYF. The CDR3 nucleotides read TGTGCCAGCAGCTGGGACTCCGGGCCCGACCTCTCCGAGCAGTACTTC.